Following are 27 T cell receptor beta chains from one sample sequenced in a study of blood T cell repertoires in COVID-19. Clones were read by immunoSEQ multiplex PCR, and TCRdb kept only the in-frame ones, dropping some. The data contain about 70,000 clones, 88% of them singletons. Sequencing used peripheral blood. These receptors were collected from a human donor in a cohort sampled during active COVID-19.

This clone was counted a single time. The chain joins TRBV9 to TRBJ2-5; D may be TRBD1 (6 bases). Trimming shortened V by 4 bases and J by 4 bases, and 11 bases separated the two germline ends. This CDR3 is built from 13 residues. CDR1 and CDR2 from the germline V gene are SGDLS and YYNGEE. For the CDR3, the DNA is TGTGCCAGCAGCCCCGAACAGGGAGAGACCCAGTACTTC. This gives the protein CASSPEQGETQYF. Looking up the rest from reference TRBV9 and TRBJ2-5 gives the full variable domain: DSGVTQTPKHLITATGQRVTLRCSPRSGDLSVYWYQQSLDQGLQFLIQYYNGEERAKGNILERFSAQQFPDLHSELNLSSLELGDSALYFCASSPEQGETQYFGPGTRLLVL.

The chain recombines TRBV6-5 with TRBJ2-3, with a tentative D call TRBD1 (6 bases). Germline CDR1 reads MNHEY; CDR2 reads SVGAGI. V was pared by 2 bases and J by 8 bases, with 17 bases between. CDR3 length equals 15 residues. CDR3 amino acids: CASSYQPELGGTQYF. The CDR3 DNA sequence: TGTGCCAGCAGTTACCAACCGGAACTAGGGGGTACGCAGTATTTT.

The rearrangement uses TRBV7-9 and TRBJ2-4; 7 positions agree with TRBD1. Germline V gene data show CDR1 as SEHNR and CDR2 as FQNEAQ (reference sequence). CDR3 length: 14 residues. V was clipped by 5 bases and J by 3 bases; unmatched bases: 4. The CDR3 DNA sequence: TGTGCCAGCAGCAACTGGGACAGCAAAAACATTCAGTACTTC. Its protein is CASSNWDSKNIQYF.

V is TRBV30 and J is TRBJ2-3; D remains unclear. Germline V lookup: CDR1 GTSNPN, CDR2 SVGIG (reference sequence). Trimming removed 2 bases at V and 1 base at J, with 7 bases between. There are 13 residues in the CDR3. As DNA, the CDR3 is TGTGCCTGGAGTATGGCGGGCACAGATACGCAGTATTTT. This translates into CAWSMAGTDTQYF. The whole variable domain, filled in from reference TRBV30 and TRBJ2-3, reads SQTIHQWPATLVQPVGSPLSLECTVEGTSNPNLYWYRQAAGRGLQLLFYSVGIGQISSEVPQNLSASRPQDRQFILSSKKLLLSDSGFYLCAWSMAGTDTQYFGPGTRLTVL.

The V gene is TRBV5-1, the J gene TRBJ2-5, with D possibly being TRBD1 (6 bases). The CDR3 spans 14 residues. Deletions cut 3 bases from V and 1 base from J, with 10 bases between. Germline CDR1 is SGHRS and CDR2 is YFSETQ. CDR3 bases: TGCGCCAGCAGCTCAGGGGCAAGCCAAGAGACCCAGTACTTC. It codes for CASSSGASQETQYF.

The CDR3 loop is CATGREVEQFF. The DNA for the CDR3 is TGTGCCACCGGGCGGGAGGTTGAGCAGTTCTTC. V usage is TRBV2 and J usage is TRBJ2-1; 8 bases align to TRBD2. The V gene's germline CDR1 is SNHLY and CDR2 FYNNEI. This CDR3 spans 11 amino acids. V shed 10 bases, J shed 9 bases, and the junction held 5 bases outside the gene matches.

J is TRBJ2-1 and V is TRBV11-3; TRBD2 agrees at 7 bases. Germline CDR1 is SGHNT and CDR2 is YENEEA. V trimming: 3 bases; J trimming: 5 bases; junction bases outside the gene matches: 7. This CDR3 contains 15 residues. CDR3: CASSFREGSHNEQFF. CDR3 nucleotide sequence: TGTGCCAGCAGCTTCAGGGAGGGGTCCCACAATGAGCAGTTCTTC.

The J gene is TRBJ1-2, the V gene TRBV5-1; D not certain. The CDR3 has 16 residues. In germline, CDR1 is SGHRS, CDR2 YFSETQ. The V and J ends lost 2 bases and 3 bases respectively, with 17 bases between them. DNA for the CDR3: TGCGCCAGCAGCTTCGGCGGGTCGGTCGGTGACTATGGCTACACCTTC. Its protein is CASSFGGSVGDYGYTF.

V gene TRBV27 combines with J gene TRBJ2-1; 10 nucleotides agree with TRBD2. Germline loops: CDR1 MNHEY, CDR2 SMNVEV (reference sequence). The V segment lost 0 bases and the J segment 13 bases; nucleotides outside the gene matches: 12. This CDR3 has 16 residues. CDR3 amino acids: CASSLSRTSGGRGQFF. The CDR3 nucleotides are TGTGCCAGCAGTTTATCCCGGACTAGCGGTGGGCGGGGACAGTTCTTC.

CDR3 coding DNA: TGTGCCAGCAGCCAAACAGACAGGGGGAATGAGCAGTTCTTC. This sequence encodes CASSQTDRGNEQFF. The genes are TRBV3-1 (or the pseudogene TRBV3-2) and TRBJ2-1; 9 bases agree with TRBD1. Trimming took 2 bases from V and 7 from J; bases not matched to a gene: 3. The germline gives CDR1 LGHDT, CDR2 YNNKEL (reference sequence). The CDR3 is made up of 14 amino acids.

The gene calls are TRBV10-3 and TRBJ1-1; D is possibly TRBD1 (6 bases). The germline gives CDR1 ENHRY, CDR2 SYGVKD. V lost 7 bases, J lost 0 bases, and 12 bases lay in between. The CDR3 loop spans 14 amino acids. The CDR3 DNA sequence: TGTGCCATCACGACAGGTCAAATGAACACTGAAGCTTTCTTT. As protein: CAITTGQMNTEAFF.

J is TRBJ2-2 and V is TRBV25-1, with a weak D call TRBD2 (5 bases). Trimming left V 6 bases short and J 6 bases short, with 11 bases between. CDR3 size: 13 residues. CDR1 is MGHDK, CDR2 SYGVNS, per germline. The DNA of the CDR3 is TGTGCCAGCAGGAAGGGAGCCGCCGGGGAGCTGTTTTTT. This translates into CASRKGAAGELFF.

This sequence joins TRBV28 and TRBJ1-2, with 9 positions matching TRBD1. The germline gives CDR1 MDHEN, CDR2 SYDVKM. Trimming removed 6 bases from V and 4 bases from J; junction bases left unmatched: 6. There are 14 residues in the CDR3. Here the CDR3 reads CASRYSTGGYGYTF. CDR3 bases: TGTGCCAGCAGATACTCGACAGGGGGCTATGGCTACACCTTC.

The V and J genes are TRBV28 and TRBJ2-3; 7 bases are shared with TRBD1. The CDR3 is made up of 15 amino acids. Trimming at V came to 6 bases and at J to 3 bases, leaving 9 bases not matched to a gene. The germline gives CDR1 MDHEN, CDR2 SYDVKM. Here the CDR3 DNA reads TGTGCCAGCAGGCCGACAGGGTCGGGAACAGATACGCAGTATTTT. Protein: CASRPTGSGTDTQYF.

The sample holds one count of this clone. This chain joins TRBV6-5 and TRBJ1-6; TRBD1 matches at 7 bases. This CDR3 contains 15 residues. Germline V gives CDR1 MNHEY, CDR2 SVGAGI. With 2 bases clipped from V and 8 bases from J, the junction kept 6 bases outside the gene matches. The CDR3 nucleotides read TGTGCCAGCAGTTACACGACAGGGTCGGATTCACCCCTCCACTTT. Translating gives CASSYTTGSDSPLHF.

This chain joins TRBV13 and TRBJ2-3, with unresolved D. V lost 6 bases and J lost 1, with 8 bases in between. This CDR3 comprises 13 residues. Germline-derived CDR1 and CDR2 are PRHDT and FYEKMQ (reference sequence). The CDR3 region is CASRIRGTDTQYF. Here the CDR3 DNA reads TGTGCCAGCAGGATCCGGGGCACAGATACGCAGTATTTT.

The gene calls are TRBV24-1 and TRBJ2-6; D is ambiguous. Germline-derived CDR1 and CDR2 are KGHDR and SFDVKD. This CDR3 is 14 amino acids long. V lost 5 bases, J lost 1 base, and 5 bases lay in between. The CDR3 DNA sequence: TGTGCCACCAGTGCCGGGTCTGGGGCCAACGTCCTGACTTTC. This sequence encodes CATSAGSGANVLTF.

V usage is TRBV11-2 and J usage is TRBJ2-5; D unresolved. V lost 3 bases, J lost 5 bases, and 4 bases lay in between. The CDR3 sequence is 11 residues long. CDR1 and CDR2 from the germline V gene are SGHAT and FQNNGV. The CDR3 protein is CASSFHETQYF. Written as DNA, the CDR3 is TGTGCCAGCAGCTTTCATGAGACCCAGTACTTC.

This chain uses TRBV5-1 with TRBJ2-3; 8 bases are a match to TRBD1. V dropped 3 bases and J dropped 2; count of bases not matched to a gene: 5. This CDR3 comprises 15 residues. Per the germline V gene, CDR1 is SGHRS and CDR2 is YFSETQ. The CDR3 loop is CASSWGTGNTDTQYF. The DNA of the CDR3 is TGCGCCAGCAGCTGGGGGACAGGAAACACAGATACGCAGTATTTT.

V and J are TRBV6-5 and TRBJ2-7; D may be TRBD1 (5 bases). Germline CDR1 MNHEY, CDR2 SVGAGI. The CDR3 spans 14 residues. V lost 5 bases, J lost 4 bases, and 15 bases lay in between. The CDR3 loop is CASSPGSISYEQYF. CDR3 coding DNA: TGTGCCAGCAGTCCAGGGTCAATTAGTTACGAGCAGTACTTC.

This clone was observed a single time. The chain is built from TRBV12-3 or TRBV12-4 and TRBJ2-2; a weak D match, TRBD2 (6 bases). The CDR3 consists of 12 residues. V was trimmed by 6 bases and J by 4 bases, leaving 6 bases between them. For the CDR3, the DNA is TGTGCCAGCAGCGGGAGCACCGGGGAGCTGTTTTTT. It translates to CASSGSTGELFF.

The chain uses TRBV5-1 and TRBJ2-5, with a weak D call TRBD2 (7 bases). The CDR3 consists of 16 residues. V lost 3 bases to trimming and J lost 2 bases, with 17 bases between them. Germline assignment: CDR1 SGHRS and CDR2 YFSETQ. CDR3 protein: CASSWGGAVSQETQYF. The DNA for the CDR3 is TGCGCCAGCAGCTGGGGGGGGGCTGTTTCACAAGAGACCCAGTACTTC. The whole variable domain, remainder taken from reference TRBV5-1 and TRBJ2-5, is KAGVTQTPRYLIKTRGQQVTLSCSPISGHRSVSWYQQTPGQGLQFLFEYFSETQRNKGNFPGRFSGRQFSNSRSEMNVSTLELGDSALYLCASSWGGAVSQETQYFGPGTRLLVL.

With regard to this clone: The junction does not match germline at one end; this may be a read error. The CDR3 region has the DNA TGCGCCAGCAGCCCGACTAGCGGGAGGGCCCTTTTT. Its protein product is CASSPTSGRALF. This rearrangement joins TRBV4-1 to TRBJ2-3; TRBD2 aligns across 14 bases. CDR1 and CDR2 (germline): MGHRA, YSYEKL. CDR3 length: 12 amino acids.

This chain connects TRBV11-2 to TRBJ2-2, with 9 bases identical to TRBD1. Trimming cost V 2 bases and J 2 bases; bases outside gene matches: 3. This CDR3 is 16 amino acids long. Germline V lookup: CDR1 SGHAT, CDR2 FQNNGV. CDR3 bases: TGTGCCAGCAGCTTATTGGGACAGGGTAACACCGGGGAGCTGTTTTTT. Residues: CASSLLGQGNTGELFF.

The chain is built from TRBV24-1 and TRBJ2-2, with 7 positions matching TRBD2. CDR3 size: 19 residues. Germline lookup yields CDR1 KGHDR and CDR2 SFDVKD. The trim removed 0 bases at V and 7 bases at J, leaving 16 bases unmatched. This CDR3 reads CATSDLSSGAGFRGGELFF. The CDR3, as DNA: TGTGCCACCAGTGATTTGTCTAGCGGTGCGGGGTTCCGGGGCGGGGAGCTGTTTTTT.

The chain recombines TRBV4-1 with TRBJ2-1; tentatively, D is TRBD2 (6 bases). Trimming removed 0 bases from V and 1 base from J, with 13 bases in between. Germline CDR1 is MGHRA and CDR2 is YSYEKL. CDR3 length equals 17 residues. CDR3 sequence (DNA): TGCGCCAGCAGCCAAGATGAGGGCGGGAAGTCCTACAATGAGCAGTTCTTC. Translating it yields CASSQDEGGKSYNEQFF.

The rearrangement joins TRBV6-2 or TRBV6-3 to TRBJ1-5; D gene unclear. CDR3 length: 17 residues. Germline V lookup: CDR1 MNHEY, CDR2 SVGEGT. V lost 6 bases and J lost 7, with 25 bases in between. The CDR3 nucleotides are TGTGCCAGCAGCTTGGACCCTGCGCGGGGATCGTTGCAGCCCCAGCATTTT. Its translation is CASSLDPARGSLQPQHF.